The rows below give T cell receptor beta chains drawn from one sample of a study of shared clonotypes between healthy human individuals. The assay was immunoSEQ multiplex PCR, and TCRdb's table has in-frame clones only and misses some. The sample shows 2 million to 2.5 million clones, 95% of them seen only once. The sequencing input was naive CD4+ T cells sorted from blood. These receptors were taken from a man between 18 and 35 years old in good health. Both conserved end residues are part of each CDR3. The D gene is left open where the match is weak. Part of the rows lack a size; the others show once, few, many or a class for expanded clones.

v_gene	j_gene	d_gene	abundance	CDR3nt	CDR3aa
TRBV13	TRBJ2-3	TRBD2	.	TGTGCCAGCAGCCTCGGGACTAGCGGGAGTACAGATACGCAGTATTTT	CASSLGTSGSTDTQYF
TRBV6-5	TRBJ1-2	.	.	TGTGCCAGCAGTTACTTCTTGGCGGGCGGCTACACCTTC	CASSYFLAGGYTF
TRBV6-4	TRBJ1-1	.	once	TGTGCCAGCAGCAGGGTCATGAACACTGAAGCTTTCTTT	CASSRVMNTEAFF
TRBV2	TRBJ2-7	.	.	TGTGCCAGCAGGGGGGACGGCTACGAGCAGTACTTC	CASRGDGYEQYF
TRBV6-6	TRBJ2-3	TRBD2	.	TGTGCCAGCAGTTTCGGGCGGGAGGCCCTCGATACGCAGTATTTT	CASSFGREALDTQYF
TRBV19	TRBJ1-1	.	.	TGTGCCAGTAGTACGGGAGCTTTCTTT	CASSTGAFF
TRBV9	TRBJ2-3	.	.	TGTGCCAGCAGTGACCATGGGACAGATACGCAGTATTTT	CASSDHGTDTQYF
TRBV19	TRBJ2-1	.	.	TGTGCCAGTAGTATAGATGGCTACTTCGGAGAGCAGTTCTTC	CASSIDGYFGEQFF
TRBV7-9	TRBJ2-3	.	.	TGTGCCAGCAGCCTCGACACAGATACGCAGTATTTT	CASSLDTDTQYF
TRBV7-2	TRBJ2-7	.	.	TGTGCCAGCAGCCATTCACAGGGACCCTACGAGCAGTACTTC	CASSHSQGPYEQYF
TRBV7-2	TRBJ2-5	TRBD2	.	TGTGCCAGCAGCTTAGGGCTAGCGGAGAGACAAGAGACCCAGTACTTC	CASSLGLAERQETQYF
TRBV18	TRBJ1-5	.	.	TGTGCCAGCTCACCTGCACCCGATCAGCCCCAGCATTTT	CASSPAPDQPQHF
TRBV25-1	TRBJ1-5	TRBD1	.	TGTGCCAGCAGGGACAGGGTCGATCAGCCCCAGCATTTT	CASRDRVDQPQHF
TRBV19	TRBJ2-3	.	.	TGTGCCAGTAAACCGAGCCAAGATACGCAGTATTTT	CASKPSQDTQYF
TRBV7-8	TRBJ2-1	.	.	TGTGCCAGCAGCCCCCGGGCAGACAATGAGCAGTTCTTC	CASSPRADNEQFF
TRBV15	TRBJ2-5	TRBD2	.	TGTGCCACCAGCAGAGGATTAGCGGGGGTCCAAGAGACCCAGTACTTC	CATSRGLAGVQETQYF
TRBV5-4	TRBJ2-3	.	.	TGTGCCAGCAGCTCAAGAACAGGAAGCACAGATACGCAGTATTTT	CASSSRTGSTDTQYF
TRBV2	TRBJ2-7	TRBD1	.	TGTGCCAGCAGTATAACCGGGACAGCCTACGAGCAGTACTTC	CASSITGTAYEQYF
TRBV7-8	TRBJ2-2	TRBD2	.	TGTGCCAGCAGCCACCGGACTAGCGGGCCCACCGGGGAGCTGTTTTTT	CASSHRTSGPTGELFF
TRBV9	TRBJ2-5	TRBD2	.	TGTGCCAGCAGCCCCCGACTAGCCCTCCAAGAGACCCAGTACTTC	CASSPRLALQETQYF
TRBV6-5	TRBJ1-5	.	.	TGTGCCAGCAGTCAAGTACAGGGAAGCAATCAGCCCCAGCATTTT	CASSQVQGSNQPQHF
TRBV6-5	TRBJ2-7	.	.	TGTGCCAGCAGACACTCACGGGGCGGCCTCGAGCAGTACTTC	CASRHSRGGLEQYF
TRBV28	TRBJ1-2	.	.	TGTGCCAGCAGTTTAGACGGGACTTATGGCTACACCTTC	CASSLDGTYGYTF
TRBV4-1	TRBJ2-7	TRBD2	.	TGCGCCAGCAGCCAGGCTAGCGGCTCCTACGAGCAGTACTTC	CASSQASGSYEQYF
TRBV5-4	TRBJ1-2	.	once	TGTGCCAGCAGCTTGAACCAGGGAGCACTTAACTATGGCTACACCTTC	CASSLNQGALNYGYTF
TRBV5-1	TRBJ1-4	.	.	TGCGCCAGCAGCCCAGGTCCGAATGAAAAACTGTTTTTT	CASSPGPNEKLFF
TRBV30	TRBJ1-2	TRBD1	.	TGTGCCTGGAGTACCACAGGGGGCTATGGCTACACCTTC	CAWSTTGGYGYTF
TRBV7-6	TRBJ2-2	TRBD1	.	TGTGCCAGCAGCTTAAAAAGAGGGGGCCTCCGCAGGAACACCGGGGAGCTGTTTTTT	CASSLKRGGLRRNTGELFF
TRBV6-5	TRBJ2-7	TRBD2	.	TGTGCCAGCAGGCGACTAGCGGTCCCCTACGAGCAGTACTTC	CASRRLAVPYEQYF
TRBV19	TRBJ1-1	.	.	TGTGCCAGTAGTATAGAGAGTATGAACACTGAAGCTTTCTTT	CASSIESMNTEAFF
TRBV5-5	TRBJ1-6	.	.	TGTGCCAGCAGCTTGGAAAGCAATTCACCCCTCCACTTT	CASSLESNSPLHF
TRBV5-1	TRBJ2-7	.	.	TGCGCCAGCAGCTTGGGTTCCTCCTACGAGCAGTACTTC	CASSLGSSYEQYF
TRBV7-9	TRBJ2-6	.	.	TGTGCCAGCAGCTCTCAGGTACCTGGGGCCAACGTCCTGACTTTC	CASSSQVPGANVLTF
TRBV19	TRBJ1-2	.	.	TGTGCCAGTAGCCCATCTGTGGGGTCTAACTATGGCTACACCTTC	CASSPSVGSNYGYTF
TRBV11-2	TRBJ1-5	.	.	TGTGCCAGCAGCTTACAGGCCGGGCAGCCCCAGCATTTT	CASSLQAGQPQHF
TRBV18	TRBJ1-1	TRBD1	.	TGTGCCAGCTCTACCCTAGACAGGGGGCAAACTGAAGCTTTCTTT	CASSTLDRGQTEAFF
TRBV6-1	TRBJ1-2	TRBD1	.	TGTGCCAGCAGTGAAGCCACAGGGGGCAGTGATGGCTACACCTTC	CASSEATGGSDGYTF
TRBV21-1	TRBJ2-7	.	.	TGTGCCAGCAGCCTCGCAGGGACAGGGGGCTCCTACGAGCAGTACTTC	CASSLAGTGGSYEQYF
TRBV6-6	TRBJ1-5	TRBD1	.	TGTGCCAGCGCAGCCGCGGGACAGGGATACAATCAGCCCCAGCATTTT	CASAAAGQGYNQPQHF
TRBV10-3	TRBJ2-7	TRBD1	.	TGTGCCATCAGTTCCGGGACAGTCTCCTACGAGCAGTACTTC	CAISSGTVSYEQYF
TRBV7-2	TRBJ2-5	TRBD1	once	TGTGCCAGCAGCTTCGGAGACAGGGGGTGGCCCCTAAAGACCCAGTACTTC	CASSFGDRGWPLKTQYF
TRBV28	TRBJ2-3	TRBD2	.	TGTGCCAGCAGTTTAGGTAGCGGGGGGACTGATACGCAGTATTTT	CASSLGSGGTDTQYF
TRBV7-3	TRBJ1-2	.	.	TGTGCCAGCAGCCCAGGAGGGGAACGGAACTATGGCTACACCTTC	CASSPGGERNYGYTF
TRBV6-5	TRBJ2-2	.	.	TGTGCCAGCAGTTATACAGCCTCCACCGGGGAGCTGTTTTTT	CASSYTASTGELFF
TRBV2	TRBJ1-2	TRBD1	.	TGTGCCAGCAGTGTGGAGACAGGGGACTATGGCTACACCTTC	CASSVETGDYGYTF
TRBV30	TRBJ1-2	.	.	TGTGCCTGGACCACCACTCCAGGGGTCGGCTACACCTTC	CAWTTTPGVGYTF
TRBV20-1	TRBJ1-2	TRBD1	few	TGCAGTGCTAGAGATCGGGACAGGAACACCTTC	CSARDRDRNTF
TRBV7-2	TRBJ2-1	.	.	TGTGCCAGCAGACTAGCCAGGGGCGCCGATGAGCAGTTCTTC	CASRLARGADEQFF
TRBV9	TRBJ2-5	.	.	TGTGCCAGCAGCGTAAGTCTTCAAGAGACCCAGTACTTC	CASSVSLQETQYF
TRBV7-2	TRBJ2-3	TRBD2	.	TGTGCCAGCAGCTCGACAAGCGGGATAGATACGCAGTATTTT	CASSSTSGIDTQYF
TRBV2	TRBJ2-3	TRBD2	once	TGTGCCAGCAGGGCCAAGCTAGCGGGAGTAACAGATACGCAGTATTTT	CASRAKLAGVTDTQYF
TRBV15	TRBJ2-1	TRBD2	.	TGTGCCACCAGCAGAGGTGGGGCCGGACTAGCGGGAGGCATAAGGACTAACAATGAGCAGTTCTTC	CATSRGGAGLAGGIRTNNEQFF
TRBV7-9	TRBJ2-2	.	.	TGTGCCAGCCAGAAGAGCGGAGCGAACACCGGGGAGCTGTTTTTT	CASQKSGANTGELFF
TRBV29-1	TRBJ2-7	.	once	TGCAGCGTCACGGACAATATGTCCTACGAGCAGTACTTC	CSVTDNMSYEQYF
TRBV11-2	TRBJ2-5	.	.	TGTGCCAGCAGCTTAACCAGGGGCCAACAAGAGACCCAGTACTTC	CASSLTRGQQETQYF
TRBV19	TRBJ2-2	.	.	TGTGCCAGTAGTCTACCGACTTTGGGGGCGAACACCGGGGAGCTGTTTTTT	CASSLPTLGANTGELFF
TRBV2	TRBJ1-4	.	.	TGTGCCAGCAGCCGGGACAACAAAAATGAAAAACTGTTTTTT	CASSRDNKNEKLFF
TRBV18	TRBJ2-1	.	.	TGTGCCAGCTCACCACCGAACAGGGTAGTACCAAATGAGCAGTTCTTC	CASSPPNRVVPNEQFF
TRBV29-1	TRBJ1-3	.	.	TGCAGCGTTCTTAAGACAGGCGTCGGAAACACCATATATTTT	CSVLKTGVGNTIYF
TRBV21-1	TRBJ1-2	.	.	TGTGCCAGCCGCAGGGGGAAGAACTATGGCTACACCTTC	CASRRGKNYGYTF